These 9 T cell receptor beta chains share one sample of origin, sequenced in a study of T cells in Graves' hyperthyroidism and ophthalmopathy. Regions amplified from RNA transcripts were the TCR beta CDR3 regions. The TCR CDR3 was amplified in a first-round RT-PCR using the HTBI primer set. MiXCR, run by TCRdb on the multiplex PCR reads, gives a single entry per CDR3 protein. Of nearly 600,000 distinct CDR3 sequences in the sample, over 12% were seen once. Sequencing was carried out using blood. The receptor source for this set is a woman aged 18-29 years with Graves' ophthalmopathy.

This clonotype was counted many times. The V call is TRBV18, the J call TRBJ2-5, with 7 bases that match TRBD1. The V gene's germline CDR1 is KGHSH and CDR2 LQKENI. This CDR3 is built from 13 residues. The J segment lost 3 bases and the V segment lost 3 bases, leaving 1 base of the junction unmatched. The CDR3 sequence: CASSPGQKETQYF. The CDR3 region has the DNA TGTGCCAGCTCACCGGGACAGAAAGAGACCCAGTACTTC.

This clonotype occurred once. V usage is TRBV28 and J usage is TRBJ1-2; possibly TRBD1 for D (5 bases). Trimming removed 9 bases at V and 1 base at J, with 18 bases between. The CDR3 is made up of 15 amino acids. The germline V gene has CDR1 MDHEN and CDR2 SYDVKM. CDR3 sequence reads: CASENGAGINYGYTF. The CDR3 DNA reads TGTGCCAGTGAGAACGGGGCAGGGATTAACTATGGCTACACCTTC.

Comment on this clonotype: The germline gene is not matched at one end of the junction; a read error may be the cause. This chain uses TRBV27 with TRBJ1-2, with 8 bases that match TRBD1. Germline lookup yields CDR1 MNHEY and CDR2 SMNVEV (reference sequence). The CDR3 has 16 amino acids. CDR3: CASSFGGQGKISGCTF. The CDR3 nucleotides are TGTGCCAGCAGTTTTGGCGGACAGGGCAAGATCTCTGGCTGCACCTTC.

The chain employs TRBV9 and TRBJ2-1; 13 nucleotides align to TRBD2. CDR3 size: 20 residues. The ends lost 2 bases at V and 5 bases at J; junction bases unmatched: 16. The germline V gene encodes CDR1 SGDLS and CDR2 YYNGEE. CDR3 nucleotides: TGTGCCAGCAGCGTGCACTCAACCCCACGACTAGCGGGGGGAAACAATGAGCAGTTCTTC. Translation gives CASSVHSTPRLAGGNNEQFF.

The sample holds a few counts of this clonotype. The chain has TRBV29-1 and TRBJ1-3, with D unresolved. Germline assignment: CDR1 SQVTM and CDR2 ANQGSEA. The CDR3 has 14 amino acids. Trimming took off 5 bases at V and 2 bases at J, with 13 bases between the two ends. The CDR3 loop reads CSVTYAATGNTIYF. The CDR3 bases are TGCAGCGTTACCTACGCGGCTACTGGAAACACCATATATTTT. The full variable domain, completed using reference TRBV29-1 and TRBJ1-3, is SAVISQKPSRDICQRGTSLTIQCQVDSQVTMMFWYRQQPGQSLTLIATANQGSEATYESGFVIDKFPISRPNLTFSTLTVSNMSPEDSSIYLCSVTYAATGNTIYFGEGSWLTVV.

In this sample, this clonotype turned up a few times. This sequence joins TRBV20-1 and TRBJ2-5; D may be TRBD2 (6 bases). CDR1 and CDR2 (germline): DFQATT, SNEGSKA (reference sequence). The CDR3 has 13 amino acids. V lost 0 bases and J 7 bases, leaving 12 bases between the germline ends. CDR3 in amino acids: CSARESGVVTQYF. The CDR3 bases are TGCAGTGCTAGAGAGTCGGGAGTCGTGACCCAGTACTTC.

V is TRBV7-2 and J is TRBJ2-5, with 7 bases fitting TRBD1. The germline gives CDR1 SGHTA, CDR2 FQGNSA. Germline trimming cut 7 bases from V and 5 bases from J; bases unmatched to any gene: 7. The CDR3 has 13 amino acids. For the CDR3, the DNA is TGTGCCAGCACCCGGACAGGTGGGGAGACCCAGTACTTC. This codes for CASTRTGGETQYF. Together with reference TRBV7-2 and TRBJ2-5, the CDR3 gives the full variable domain: GAGVSQSPSNKVTEKGKDVELRCDPISGHTALYWYRQSLGQGLEFLIYFQGNSAPDKSGLPSDRFSAERTGGSVSTLTIQRTQQEDSAVYLCASTRTGGETQYFGPGTRLLVL.

In the case of this clonotype: A junction boundary mismatches the germline segment, possibly from a read error. V and J are TRBV2 and TRBJ1-2; D remains ambiguous. The CDR3 is 15 residues long. Germline CDR1 SNHLY, CDR2 FYNNEI. CDR3 DNA sequence: TGTGCCAGCAGTGGTCCCGCCCCTGGAGACTATGGCTGCACCTTC. It encodes CASSGPAPGDYGCTF.

This clonotype was observed at least ten times. The chain carries TRBV20-1 and TRBJ2-7; D possibly corresponds to TRBD2 (6 bases). In germline, CDR1 is DFQATT, CDR2 SNEGSKA (reference sequence). V lost 2 bases and J 6 bases, leaving 20 bases between the germline ends. The CDR3 is 15 residues long. This CDR3 reads CSARQDTGDHSEQYF. As DNA, the CDR3 is TGCAGTGCTAGACAAGATACGGGGGATCATAGCGAGCAGTACTTC.